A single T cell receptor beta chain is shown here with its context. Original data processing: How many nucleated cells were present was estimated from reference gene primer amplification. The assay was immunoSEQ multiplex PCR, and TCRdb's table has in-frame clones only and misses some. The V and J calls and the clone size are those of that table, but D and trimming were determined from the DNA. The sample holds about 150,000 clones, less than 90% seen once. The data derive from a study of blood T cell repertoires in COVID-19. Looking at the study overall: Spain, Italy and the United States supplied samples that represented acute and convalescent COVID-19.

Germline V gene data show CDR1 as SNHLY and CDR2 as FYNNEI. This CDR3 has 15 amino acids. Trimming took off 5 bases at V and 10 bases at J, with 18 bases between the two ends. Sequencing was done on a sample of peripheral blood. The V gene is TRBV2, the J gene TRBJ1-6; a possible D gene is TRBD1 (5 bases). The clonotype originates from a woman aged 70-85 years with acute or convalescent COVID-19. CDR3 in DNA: TGTGCCAGCAGTTCGACAGATGGGGCGAAGTCACCCCTCCACTTT. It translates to CASSSTDGAKSPLHF.